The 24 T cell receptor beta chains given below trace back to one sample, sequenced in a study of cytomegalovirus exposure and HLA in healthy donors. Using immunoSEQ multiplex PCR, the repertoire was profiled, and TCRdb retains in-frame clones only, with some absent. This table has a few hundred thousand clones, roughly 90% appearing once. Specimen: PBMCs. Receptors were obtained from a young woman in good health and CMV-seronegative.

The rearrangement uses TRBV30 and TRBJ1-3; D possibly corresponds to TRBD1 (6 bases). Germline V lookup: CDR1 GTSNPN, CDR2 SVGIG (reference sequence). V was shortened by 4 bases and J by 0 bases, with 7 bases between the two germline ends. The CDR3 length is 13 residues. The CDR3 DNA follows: TGTGCCTGGACAGGGGACTCTGGAAACACCATATATTTT. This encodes CAWTGDSGNTIYF. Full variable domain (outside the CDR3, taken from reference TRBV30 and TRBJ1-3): SQTIHQWPATLVQPVGSPLSLECTVEGTSNPNLYWYRQAAGRGLQLLFYSVGIGQISSEVPQNLSASRPQDRQFILSSKKLLLSDSGFYLCAWTGDSGNTIYFGEGSWLTVV.

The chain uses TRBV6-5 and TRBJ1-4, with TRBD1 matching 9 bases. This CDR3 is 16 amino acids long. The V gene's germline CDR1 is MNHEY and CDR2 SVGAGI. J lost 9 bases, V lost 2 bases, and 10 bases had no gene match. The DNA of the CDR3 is TGTGCCAGCAGTTACGACCCGACAGGGGGAGCTAAAAAACTGTTTTTT. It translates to CASSYDPTGGAKKLFF.

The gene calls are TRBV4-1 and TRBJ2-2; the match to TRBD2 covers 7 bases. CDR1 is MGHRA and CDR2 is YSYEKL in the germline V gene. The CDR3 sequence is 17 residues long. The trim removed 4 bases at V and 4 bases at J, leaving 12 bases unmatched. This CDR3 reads CASSLGPRERGTGELFF. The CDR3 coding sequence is TGCGCCAGCAGCCTGGGGCCGCGGGAGCGGGGCACCGGGGAGCTGTTTTTT.

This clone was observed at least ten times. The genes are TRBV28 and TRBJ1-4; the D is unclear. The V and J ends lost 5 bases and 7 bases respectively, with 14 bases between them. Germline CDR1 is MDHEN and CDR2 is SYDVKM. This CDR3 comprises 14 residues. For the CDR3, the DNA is TGTGCCAGCAGTACCTCGGGAGGTGGTGAAAAACTGTTTTTT. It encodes CASSTSGGGEKLFF.

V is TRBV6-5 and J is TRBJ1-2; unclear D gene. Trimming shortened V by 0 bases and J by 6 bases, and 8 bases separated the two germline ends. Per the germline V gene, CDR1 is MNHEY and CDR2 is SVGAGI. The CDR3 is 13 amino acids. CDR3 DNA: TGTGCCAGCAGTTACTCAGCGAGGGATGGCTACACCTTC. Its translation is CASSYSARDGYTF.

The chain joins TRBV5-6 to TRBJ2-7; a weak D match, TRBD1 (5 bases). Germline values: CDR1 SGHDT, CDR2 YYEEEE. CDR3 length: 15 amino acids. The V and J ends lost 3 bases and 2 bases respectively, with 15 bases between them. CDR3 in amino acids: CASSWGGRATYEQYF. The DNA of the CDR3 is TGTGCCAGCAGCTGGGGTGGCAGGGCTACCTACGAGCAGTACTTC.

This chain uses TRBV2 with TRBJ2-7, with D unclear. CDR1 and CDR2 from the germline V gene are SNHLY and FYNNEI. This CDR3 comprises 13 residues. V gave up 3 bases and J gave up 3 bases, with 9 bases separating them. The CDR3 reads CASSDLVGYEQYF. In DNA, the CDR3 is TGTGCCAGCAGTGATTTGGTCGGCTACGAGCAGTACTTC.

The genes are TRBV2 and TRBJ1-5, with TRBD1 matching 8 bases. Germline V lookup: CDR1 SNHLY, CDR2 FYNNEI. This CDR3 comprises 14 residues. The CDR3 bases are TGTGCTTCGTACAGGGGGTTTGGCAATCAGCCCCAGCATTTT. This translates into CASYRGFGNQPQHF.

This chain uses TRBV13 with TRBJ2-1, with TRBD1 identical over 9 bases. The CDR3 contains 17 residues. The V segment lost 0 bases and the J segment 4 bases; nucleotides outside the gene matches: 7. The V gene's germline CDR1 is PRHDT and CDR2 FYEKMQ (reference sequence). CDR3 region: CASSLGATGGYYNEQFF. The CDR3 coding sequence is TGTGCCAGCAGCTTAGGAGCGACAGGGGGTTATTACAATGAGCAGTTCTTC.

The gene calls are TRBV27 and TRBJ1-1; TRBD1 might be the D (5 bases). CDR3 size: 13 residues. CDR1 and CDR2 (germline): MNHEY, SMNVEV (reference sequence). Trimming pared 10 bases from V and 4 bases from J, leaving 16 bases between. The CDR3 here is CATARSGGTEAFF. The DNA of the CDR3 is TGTGCCACCGCGCGATCGGGGGGCACTGAAGCTTTCTTT.

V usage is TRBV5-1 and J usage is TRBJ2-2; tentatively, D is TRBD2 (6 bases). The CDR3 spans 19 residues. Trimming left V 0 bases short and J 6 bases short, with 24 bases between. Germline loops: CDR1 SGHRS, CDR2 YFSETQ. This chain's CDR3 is CASSLAFTGSSEEAGELFF. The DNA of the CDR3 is TGCGCCAGCAGCTTGGCTTTTACAGGTTCTAGCGAGGAGGCCGGGGAGCTGTTTTTT.

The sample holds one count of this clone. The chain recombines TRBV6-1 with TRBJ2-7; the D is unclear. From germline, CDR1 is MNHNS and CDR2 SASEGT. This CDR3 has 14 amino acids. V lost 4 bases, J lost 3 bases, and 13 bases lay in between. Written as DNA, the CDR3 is TGTGCCAGCAGTGTGGGCATGGTGGGCTACGAGCAGTACTTC. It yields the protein CASSVGMVGYEQYF.

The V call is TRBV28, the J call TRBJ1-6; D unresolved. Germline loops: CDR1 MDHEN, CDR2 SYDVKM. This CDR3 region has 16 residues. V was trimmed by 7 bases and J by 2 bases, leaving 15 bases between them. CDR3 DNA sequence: TGTGCCAGCATAAGTTGGAGGGCGACCTATAATTCACCCCTCCACTTT. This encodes CASISWRATYNSPLHF. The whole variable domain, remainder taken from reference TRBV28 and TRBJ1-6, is DVKVTQSSRYLVKRTGEKVFLECVQDMDHENMFWYRQDPGLGLRLIYFSYDVKMKEKGDIPEGYSVSREKKERFSLILESASTNQTSMYLCASISWRATYNSPLHFGNGTRLTVT.

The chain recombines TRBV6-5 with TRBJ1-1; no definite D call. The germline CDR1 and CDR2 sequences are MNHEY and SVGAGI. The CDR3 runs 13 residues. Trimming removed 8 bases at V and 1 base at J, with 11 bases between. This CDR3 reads CASLRRANTEAFF. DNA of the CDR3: TGTGCCAGCCTCCGGCGGGCGAACACTGAAGCTTTCTTT.

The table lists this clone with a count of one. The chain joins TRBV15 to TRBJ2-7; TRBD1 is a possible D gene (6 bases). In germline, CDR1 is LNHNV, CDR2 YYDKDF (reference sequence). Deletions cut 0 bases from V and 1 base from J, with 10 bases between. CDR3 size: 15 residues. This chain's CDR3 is CATSRDPGQSYEQYF. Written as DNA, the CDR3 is TGTGCCACCAGCAGAGACCCAGGACAGTCCTACGAGCAGTACTTC.

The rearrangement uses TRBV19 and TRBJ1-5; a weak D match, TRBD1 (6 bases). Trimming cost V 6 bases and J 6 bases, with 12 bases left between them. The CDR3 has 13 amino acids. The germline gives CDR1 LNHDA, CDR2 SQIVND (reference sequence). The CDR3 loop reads CASRLTGGQPQHF. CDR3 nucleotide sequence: TGTGCCAGTAGACTGACAGGCGGTCAGCCCCAGCATTTT.

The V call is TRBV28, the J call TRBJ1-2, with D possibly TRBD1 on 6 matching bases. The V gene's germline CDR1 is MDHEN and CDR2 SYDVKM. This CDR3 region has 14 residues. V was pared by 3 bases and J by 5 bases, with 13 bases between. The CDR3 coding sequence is TGTGCCAGCAGTTTGGAAGGGCAGGGGTATGGCTACACCTTC. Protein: CASSLEGQGYGYTF.

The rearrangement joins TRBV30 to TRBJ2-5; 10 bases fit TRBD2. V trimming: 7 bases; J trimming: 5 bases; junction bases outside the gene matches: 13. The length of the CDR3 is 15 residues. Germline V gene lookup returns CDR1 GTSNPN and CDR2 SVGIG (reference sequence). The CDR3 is CAYSLASGSGETQYF. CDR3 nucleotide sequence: TGTGCCTACTCATTGGCTAGCGGGAGCGGCGAGACCCAGTACTTC.

The CDR3 nucleotides read TGTGCCAGCCACGGCACCGGGGAGCTGTTTTTT. Protein sequence: CASHGTGELFF. The chain carries TRBV28 and TRBJ2-2; D ambiguous. Germline loops: CDR1 MDHEN, CDR2 SYDVKM. This CDR3 comprises 11 residues. V shed 8 bases and J shed 4 bases, with 5 bases lying between them.

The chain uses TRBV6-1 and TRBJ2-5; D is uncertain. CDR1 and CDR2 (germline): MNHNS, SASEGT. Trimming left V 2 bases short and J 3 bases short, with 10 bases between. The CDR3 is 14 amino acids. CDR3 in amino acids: CASSERTQKETQYF. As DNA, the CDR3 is TGTGCCAGCAGTGAAAGAACCCAGAAAGAGACCCAGTACTTC.

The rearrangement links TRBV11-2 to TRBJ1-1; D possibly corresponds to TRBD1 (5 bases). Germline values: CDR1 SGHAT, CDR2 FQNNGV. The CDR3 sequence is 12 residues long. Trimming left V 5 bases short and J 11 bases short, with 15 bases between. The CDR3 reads CASSPRPGWAFF. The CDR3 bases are TGTGCCAGCAGCCCACGGCCAGGGTGGGCTTTCTTT.

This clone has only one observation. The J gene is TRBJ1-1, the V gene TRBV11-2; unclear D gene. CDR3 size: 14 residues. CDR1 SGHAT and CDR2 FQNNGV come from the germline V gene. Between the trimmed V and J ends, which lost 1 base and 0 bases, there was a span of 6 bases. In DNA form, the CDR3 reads TGTGCCAGCAGCTTAGTCCGTATGAACACTGAAGCTTTCTTT. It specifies CASSLVRMNTEAFF.

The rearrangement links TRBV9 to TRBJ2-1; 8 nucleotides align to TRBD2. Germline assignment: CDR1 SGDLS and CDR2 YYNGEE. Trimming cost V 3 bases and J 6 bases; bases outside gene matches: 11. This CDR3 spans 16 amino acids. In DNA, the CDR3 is TGTGCCAGCAGCGCTCGAGCGGGAGTCGACGGCAATGAGCAGTTCTTC. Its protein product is CASSARAGVDGNEQFF.

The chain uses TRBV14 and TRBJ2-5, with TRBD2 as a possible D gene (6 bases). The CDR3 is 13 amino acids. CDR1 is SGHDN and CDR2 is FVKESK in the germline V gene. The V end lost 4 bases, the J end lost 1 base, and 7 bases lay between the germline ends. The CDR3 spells CASSRGVQETQYF. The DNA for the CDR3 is TGTGCCAGCAGCCGGGGGGTCCAAGAGACCCAGTACTTC.